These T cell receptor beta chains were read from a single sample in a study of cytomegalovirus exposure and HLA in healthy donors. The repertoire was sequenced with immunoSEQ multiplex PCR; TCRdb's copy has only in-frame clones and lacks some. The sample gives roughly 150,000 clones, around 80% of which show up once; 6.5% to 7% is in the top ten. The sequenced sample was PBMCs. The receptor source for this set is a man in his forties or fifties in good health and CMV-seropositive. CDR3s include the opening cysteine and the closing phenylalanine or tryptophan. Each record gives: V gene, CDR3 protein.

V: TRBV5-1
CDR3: CASSSTGTGARNGNTIYF

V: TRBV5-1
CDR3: CASSLEGRQGHYGYTF

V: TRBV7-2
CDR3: CASSLRRQGYEQYF

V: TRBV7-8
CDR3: CASSTREGLADNEQFF

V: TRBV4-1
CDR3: CASSRDSLYEQYF

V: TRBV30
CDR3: CAWTGGGGNQPQHF

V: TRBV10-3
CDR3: CAISDIGSSYEQYF

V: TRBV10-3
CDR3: CAIKGSGGPVGEQYF

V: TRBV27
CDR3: CASSFGQGQNTEAFF

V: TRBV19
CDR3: CASSITGDGNTGELFF

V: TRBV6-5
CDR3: CASSYSRVNTEAFF

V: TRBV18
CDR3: CASSPPGTLAGETQYF

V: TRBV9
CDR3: CASSADPGQGFYEQYF

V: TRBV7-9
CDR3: CASSLVAGISTDTQYF